A single sample gave rise to the 27 T cell receptor beta chains below, sequenced in a study of quantifying T cell responses using KT2 cells. Overall study: RNA was reverse transcribed with TCR alpha and beta constant-region primers.

An oligo carrying a UMI was ligated to the cDNA 3' end. The first PCR ran 3 to 5 cycles with an equimolar RC1.1 and RC1.2 beta primer mix. TCRdb re-analysed the UMI-ligation and nested PCR reads in MiXCR, keeping a single row per CDR3 protein. The sample lists 25,000 to 35,000 distinct CDR3 sequences; 10% were seen once. The specimen was PBMCs spiked with cells of the T cell clone KT2. All receptors come from a human donor.

This clonotype was seen at least ten times. The chain joins TRBV13 to TRBJ1-2; TRBD1 is a possible D gene (5 bases). Trimming pared 4 bases from V and 8 bases from J, leaving 17 bases between. CDR3 length equals 14 residues. The V gene's germline CDR1 is PRHDT and CDR2 FYEKMQ (reference sequence). CDR3 loop: CASSSAAGMGGYTF. CDR3 bases: TGTGCCAGCAGCTCCGCGGCAGGGATGGGGGGCTACACCTTC.

This clonotype was seen more than once but under ten times. This chain connects TRBV11-2 to TRBJ2-7, with D possibly being TRBD2 (6 bases). V gave up 7 bases and J gave up 1 base, with 17 bases separating them. This CDR3 region has 15 residues. Germline V gene data show CDR1 as SGHAT and CDR2 as FQNNGV. CDR3 nucleotides: TGTGCCAGCATCCTCACTAGCAGTTCTTCCTACGAGCAGTACTTC. As protein: CASILTSSSSYEQYF.

In its sample, this clonotype was seen many times. V is TRBV15 and J is TRBJ2-7; D possibly corresponds to TRBD2 (5 bases). Trimming took 1 base from V and 0 from J, leaving 7 bases between them. In germline, CDR1 is LNHNV, CDR2 YYDKDF (reference sequence). The CDR3 totals 14 residues. As DNA, the CDR3 is TGTGCCACCAGCAGAGGGGGAGACTCCTACGAGCAGTACTTC. Its protein product is CATSRGGDSYEQYF.

This clonotype has more than one count but fewer than ten. The V and J genes are TRBV25-1 and TRBJ2-7; TRBD2 aligns across 15 bases. Germline CDR1 reads MGHDK; CDR2 reads SYGVNS. With 2 bases clipped from V and 2 bases from J, the junction kept 7 bases outside the gene matches. The CDR3 spans 18 residues. CDR3 loop: CASSEEGGLAGGTYEQYF. The CDR3 region has the DNA TGTGCCAGCAGTGAAGAGGGGGGACTAGCGGGAGGCACCTACGAGCAGTACTTC.

There are many counts of this clonotype. The DNA for the CDR3 is TGTGCCAGCAGCCAAGGAGCAGGGGACAGGGCCTACGAGCAGTACTTC. The encoded protein is CASSQGAGDRAYEQYF. The gene calls are TRBV4-2 and TRBJ2-7; 9 bases match TRBD1. The V and J ends lost 1 base and 2 bases, in that order; junction bases with no gene match: 6. The CDR3 is made up of 16 amino acids. Germline loops: CDR1 LGHNA, CDR2 YNFKEQ.

This clonotype was counted at least ten times. The rearrangement joins TRBV7-3 to TRBJ2-6; D is unclear. Germline V CDR1 and CDR2: SGHTA, FQGTGA. V lost 2 bases to trimming and J lost 3 bases, with 8 bases between them. The CDR3 length is 15 residues. As DNA, the CDR3 is TGTGCCAGCAGCTTAGGGTCTCTTGGGGCCAACGTCCTGACTTTC. Translation: CASSLGSLGANVLTF.

In its sample, this clonotype was seen many times. This chain uses TRBV6-5 with TRBJ1-4; D might be TRBD1 (5 bases). Germline CDR1 MNHEY, CDR2 SVGAGI. The CDR3 runs to 15 residues. Trimming took 2 bases from V and 8 from J, leaving 15 bases between them. CDR3 loop: CASSYTGTVGEKLFF. CDR3 DNA: TGTGCCAGCAGTTACACCGGGACGGTAGGGGAAAAACTGTTTTTT.

The V and J genes are TRBV9 and TRBJ2-7; a weak D match, TRBD2 (6 bases). CDR1 and CDR2 (germline): SGDLS, YYNGEE. V was clipped by 4 bases and J by 6 bases, with 17 bases between them. The CDR3 contains 14 residues. The DNA of the CDR3 is TGTGCCAGCAGCCAGACTAGTGTGGGTCCCGAGCAGTACTTC. It specifies CASSQTSVGPEQYF.

This clonotype has just a few counts. V usage is TRBV3-1 and J usage is TRBJ2-1; possibly TRBD1 or TRBD2 for D (6 bases each). This CDR3 has 14 residues. V gave up 4 bases and J gave up 5 bases, with 12 bases separating them. Germline CDR1 LGHDT, CDR2 YNNKEL (reference sequence). This CDR3 is CASSRIRGDNEQFF. The CDR3 DNA reads TGTGCCAGCAGCCGGATAAGGGGGGACAATGAGCAGTTCTTC.

The CDR3, as DNA: TGTGCCAGCAGTGACGGCACTAACTATGGCTACACCTTC. Translation: CASSDGTNYGYTF. The chain is built from TRBV6-1 and TRBJ1-2; D not certain. Germline V gene data show CDR1 as MNHNS and CDR2 as SASEGT. This CDR3 has 13 amino acids. The V end lost 3 bases, the J end lost 0 bases, and 5 bases lay between the germline ends.

V is TRBV29-1 and J is TRBJ2-7, with D possibly TRBD2 on 7 matching bases. The CDR3 covers 13 residues. Trimming removed 6 bases at V and 6 bases at J, with 18 bases between. CDR1 and CDR2 from the germline V gene are SQVTM and ANQGSEA. CDR3 protein: CSVLGGGSIEQYF. The CDR3, as DNA: TGCAGCGTCTTAGGGGGGGGTAGCATCGAGCAGTACTTC.

This clonotype appeared a few times. CDR3 region: CASSLRQGVGEQYF. CDR3 DNA: TGTGCCAGCAGCCTCCGACAGGGGGTGGGCGAGCAGTACTTC. This sequence joins TRBV7-9 and TRBJ2-7, with 9 bases lining up with TRBD1. Trimming cost V 5 bases and J 6 bases; bases outside gene matches: 8. CDR3 length equals 14 residues. Germline loops: CDR1 SEHNR, CDR2 FQNEAQ (reference sequence).

In its sample, this clonotype was seen many times. The genes are TRBV5-1 and TRBJ1-3; D is perhaps TRBD1 (6 bases). Germline CDR1 and CDR2: SGHRS and YFSETQ. V lost 0 bases, J lost 1 base, and 8 bases lay in between. The CDR3 has 15 amino acids. The CDR3 reads CASSLDGQSGNTIYF. CDR3 bases: TGCGCCAGCAGCTTGGATGGACAGTCTGGAAACACCATATATTTT.

In this sample, this clonotype turned up a few times. The chain carries TRBV7-2 and TRBJ1-1; 9 bases fit TRBD1. This CDR3 comprises 19 residues. The germline V gene encodes CDR1 SGHTA and CDR2 FQGNSA. Trimming at V came to 5 bases and at J to 0 bases, leaving 16 bases not matched to a gene. CDR3 residues: CASSASGGQGFNVNTEAFF. The CDR3 DNA follows: TGTGCCAGCAGCGCTAGCGGAGGACAGGGGTTTAATGTGAACACTGAAGCTTTCTTT.

This clonotype has ten or more counts. CDR3 bases: TGCAGTGCTATGGAGCTGACACACCTGAACTACTATGGCTACACCTTC. Amino acids: CSAMELTHLNYYGYTF. The rearrangement uses TRBV20-1 and TRBJ1-2; D gene unclear. Germline CDR1 DFQATT, CDR2 SNEGSKA (reference sequence). The CDR3 contains 16 residues. V was clipped by 4 bases and J by 3 bases, with 21 bases between them.

This chain connects TRBV3-1 to TRBJ2-4; 10 bases match TRBD1. After removal of 0 bases from V and 16 bases from J, the junction contained 15 bases not matched to a gene. Germline-derived CDR1 and CDR2 are LGHDT and YNNKEL (reference sequence). CDR3 length: 16 residues. CDR3 sequence (DNA): TGTGCCAGCAGCCAAGACGGACAGGGGGTCCGTCGTTCAAAATACTTC. Translated: CASSQDGQGVRRSKYF.

The chain links TRBV6-6 to TRBJ2-7, with 12 bases aligning to TRBD2. Trimming removed 8 bases from V and 5 bases from J; junction bases left unmatched: 7. The length of the CDR3 is 14 residues. Germline assignment: CDR1 MNHNY and CDR2 SVGAGI (reference sequence). The CDR3 bases are TGTGCCAGCGGTACTAGCGGGAGGTCGAACGAGCAGTACTTC. Its protein product is CASGTSGRSNEQYF.

In this sample, this clonotype turned up many times. The gene calls are TRBV29-1 and TRBJ1-1, with D maybe TRBD1 (5 bases). The CDR3 extends over 10 amino acids. Germline-derived CDR1 and CDR2 are SQVTM and ANQGSEA. Trimming pared 6 bases from V and 6 bases from J, leaving 8 bases between. The CDR3 DNA is TGCAGCGTAGACAGCTCTGAAGCTTTCTTT. Protein: CSVDSSEAFF. Drawing the rest from reference TRBV29-1 and TRBJ1-1, the complete variable domain is SAVISQKPSRDICQRGTSLTIQCQVDSQVTMMFWYRQQPGQSLTLIATANQGSEATYESGFVIDKFPISRPNLTFSTLTVSNMSPEDSSIYLCSVDSSEAFFGQGTRLTVV.

This clonotype has only a few counts. The chain links TRBV12-3 or TRBV12-4 to TRBJ2-5, with TRBD2 as a possible D gene (6 bases). CDR3 length equals 14 residues. Trimming took off 6 bases at V and 5 bases at J, with 16 bases between the two ends. CDR3 in amino acids: CASSPHGGGETQYF. The CDR3 DNA is TGTGCCAGCAGCCCTCACGGGGGTGGCGAGACCCAGTACTTC.

This clonotype was observed many times. The rearrangement joins TRBV7-2 to TRBJ2-1, with 10 bases fitting TRBD2. J lost 2 bases, V lost 5 bases, and 9 bases had no gene match. This CDR3 has 17 amino acids. Germline CDR1 and CDR2: SGHTA and FQGNSA. CDR3 nucleotide sequence: TGTGCCAGCAGCCCCCTAGGACTAGCGGTCGCCTACAATGAGCAGTTCTTC. Translating gives CASSPLGLAVAYNEQFF.

This clonotype was counted at least ten times. This chain links TRBV29-1 with TRBJ2-5; TRBD2 agrees at 7 bases. The V and J ends lost 4 bases and 5 bases, in that order; junction bases with no gene match: 13. Germline lookup yields CDR1 SQVTM and CDR2 ANQGSEA. The CDR3 is 15 amino acids. The CDR3 spells CSVVGGSGFGETQYF. In nucleotides, the CDR3 is TGCAGCGTTGTGGGGGGGAGCGGTTTCGGGGAGACCCAGTACTTC. The entire variable domain, with the rest obtained from reference TRBV29-1 and TRBJ2-5, is as follows: SAVISQKPSRDICQRGTSLTIQCQVDSQVTMMFWYRQQPGQSLTLIATANQGSEATYESGFVIDKFPISRPNLTFSTLTVSNMSPEDSSIYLCSVVGGSGFGETQYFGPGTRLLVL.

This clonotype came up many times. The chain has TRBV13 and TRBJ2-1; D may be TRBD1 or TRBD2 (5 bases each). The CDR3 is 15 amino acids. Germline CDR1 and CDR2: PRHDT and FYEKMQ (reference sequence). With 5 bases removed from V and 0 bases from J, the gap between germline ends came to 11 bases. The chain's CDR3 is CASSVSGSSYNEQFF. The CDR3 DNA reads as TGTGCCAGCAGCGTTTCAGGGAGCTCCTACAATGAGCAGTTCTTC.

This clonotype has at least ten counts. The chain uses TRBV10-3 and TRBJ2-7, with D tentatively TRBD2 (6 bases). The CDR3 extends over 14 amino acids. CDR1 is ENHRY and CDR2 is SYGVKD in the germline V gene. V was pared by 6 bases and J by 0 bases, with 12 bases between. The CDR3: CAIRGTSSSYEQYF. The CDR3 bases are TGTGCCATCAGGGGGACTTCGAGCTCCTACGAGCAGTACTTC.

The V call is TRBV2, the J call TRBJ2-7, with TRBD2 identical over 8 bases. Germline CDR1 reads SNHLY; CDR2 reads FYNNEI. With 6 bases clipped from V and 4 bases from J, the junction kept 8 bases outside the gene matches. The CDR3 loop spans 14 amino acids. The CDR3 DNA reads as TGTGCCAGCAGAGCGGGAGCCCCTACTTACGAGCAGTACTTC. It codes for CASRAGAPTYEQYF.

This clonotype was recorded many times. The J gene is TRBJ1-1, the V gene TRBV5-1; D is unclear. The CDR3 runs 14 residues. Trimming took 2 bases from V and 1 from J, leaving 9 bases between them. The germline CDR1 and CDR2 sequences are SGHRS and YFSETQ. The DNA for the CDR3 is TGCGCCAGCAGCTTATTCGACGAGAACACTGAAGCTTTCTTT. Its translation: CASSLFDENTEAFF.

Remarks on this clonotype: This clone may be a read error of a much larger clone one base away. Since no conserved phenylalanine or tryptophan closes the CDR3, a read error is the likely cause. The gene calls are TRBV5-4 and TRBJ1-6; D remains unclear. Trimming pared 0 bases from V and 7 bases from J, leaving 2 bases between. Looked up from germline, CDR1 is SGHNT and CDR2 is YYREEE (reference sequence). The CDR3 covers 12 residues. CDR3 sequence (DNA): TGTGCCAGCAGCTTGGACAATTCACCCCTCCACTCT. The encoded protein is CASSLDNSPLHS.

This clonotype was observed at least ten times. This chain joins TRBV12-5 and TRBJ2-6; D uncertain. The V gene lost 0 bases and the J gene lost 1 base, with 13 bases spanning the gap. CDR3 length equals 18 residues. Per the germline V gene, CDR1 is LGHNT and CDR2 is FRNRAP. The CDR3 DNA follows: TGTGCTAGTGGTTTGGTAAACGACCTACTATCTGGGGCCAACGTCCTGACTTTC. Protein: CASGLVNDLLSGANVLTF.